A single sample is the source of the 13 T cell receptor beta chains below, sequenced in a study of cytomegalovirus exposure and HLA in healthy donors. Vbeta (60) and Jbeta (13) primers were used in the PCR. Clones were sequenced by immunoSEQ multiplex PCR, and TCRdb holds only the in-frame ones, with some missing. The table for this sample gives some 47,000 clones. The sequencing sample was made of PBMCs. All receptors derive from a middle-aged woman in good health and CMV-seronegative.

This chain joins TRBV6-1 and TRBJ2-7, with D possibly being TRBD1 (5 bases). V lost 5 bases to trimming and J lost 2 bases, with 16 bases between them. This CDR3 is built from 15 residues. Germline values: CDR1 MNHNS, CDR2 SASEGT. CDR3 in DNA: TGTGCCAGCAGTCCCCTGGGGCGACAGACCTACGAGCAGTACTTC. The encoded protein is CASSPLGRQTYEQYF.

This chain uses TRBV9 with TRBJ2-3; a weak D match, TRBD2 (6 bases). V lost 0 bases and J 1 base, leaving 9 bases between the germline ends. CDR3 length: 15 residues. CDR1 and CDR2 from the germline V gene are SGDLS and YYNGEE. CDR3 sequence (DNA): TGTGCCAGCAGCGTAGATACGGGGGGCACAGATACGCAGTATTTT. Protein sequence: CASSVDTGGTDTQYF. The full variable domain, with the rest looked up from reference TRBV9 and TRBJ2-3, is DSGVTQTPKHLITATGQRVTLRCSPRSGDLSVYWYQQSLDQGLQFLIQYYNGEERAKGNILERFSAQQFPDLHSELNLSSLELGDSALYFCASSVDTGGTDTQYFGPGTRLTVL.

The CDR3 sequence: CAWSDGQGAESPLHF. CDR3 coding DNA: TGTGCCTGGAGTGACGGACAGGGGGCGGAATCACCCCTCCACTTT. The chain couples TRBV30 to TRBJ1-6; TRBD1 matches 11 bases. CDR1 is GTSNPN, CDR2 SVGIG, per germline (reference sequence). V shed 1 base and J 10 bases; nucleotides not matched to a gene: 6. The CDR3 runs to 15 residues.

The rearrangement joins TRBV12-5 to TRBJ2-3; maybe TRBD2 (5 bases). Germline values: CDR1 LGHNT, CDR2 FRNRAP. There are 12 residues in the CDR3. V lost 5 bases, J lost 6 bases, and 9 bases lay in between. CDR3: CASGPPGDTQYF. CDR3 bases: TGTGCTAGTGGTCCCCCGGGGGATACGCAGTATTTT. Based on the CDR3 plus reference TRBV12-5 and TRBJ2-3, the full variable domain is DARVTQTPRHKVTEMGQEVTMRCQPILGHNTVFWYRQTMMQGLELLAYFRNRAPLDDSGMPKDRFSAEMPDATLATLKIQPSEPRDSAVYFCASGPPGDTQYFGPGTRLTVL.

The rearrangement joins TRBV5-1 to TRBJ1-6; TRBD1 aligns across 9 bases. V shed 2 bases and J 6 bases; nucleotides not matched to a gene: 3. The CDR3 is 15 amino acids. In germline, CDR1 is SGHRS, CDR2 YFSETQ. The CDR3 sequence is CASSLDRGSNSPLHF. As DNA, the CDR3 is TGCGCCAGCAGCTTAGACAGGGGGAGTAATTCACCCCTCCACTTT.

The chain is built from TRBV6-1 and TRBJ2-3, with TRBD1 identical over 8 bases. This CDR3 comprises 15 residues. The junction had 11 bases not matched to a gene; V was cut back by 6 bases and J by 6 bases. CDR1 and CDR2 from the germline V gene are MNHNS and SASEGT. CDR3 sequence: CASSTQGAPGDTQYF. CDR3 in DNA: TGTGCCAGCAGCACTCAGGGGGCGCCTGGGGATACGCAGTATTTT.

The chain links TRBV29-1 to TRBJ1-1; a weak D match, TRBD1 (6 bases). V was clipped by 3 bases and J by 4 bases, with 9 bases between them. This CDR3 region has 12 residues. CDR1 is SQVTM and CDR2 is ANQGSEA in the germline V gene. The CDR3 DNA follows: TGCAGCGTTGATGGGGACATCACTGAAGCTTTCTTT. Translation gives CSVDGDITEAFF.

V usage is TRBV4-2 and J usage is TRBJ1-4; TRBD1 aligns across 7 bases. The V segment lost 1 base and the J segment 0 bases; nucleotides outside the gene matches: 8. CDR3 length equals 18 residues. The germline V gene has CDR1 LGHNA and CDR2 YNFKEQ. The CDR3: CASSQVRQGLATNEKLFF. The CDR3 coding sequence is TGTGCCAGCAGCCAAGTGCGACAGGGATTAGCAACTAATGAAAAACTGTTTTTT.

The chain has TRBV29-1 and TRBJ2-1, with 9 bases matching TRBD2. CDR3 length equals 16 residues. CDR1 is SQVTM and CDR2 is ANQGSEA in the germline V gene. V trimming: 3 bases; J trimming: 8 bases; junction bases outside the gene matches: 14. For the CDR3, the DNA is TGCAGCGTTGAGGTGGCGGGAGGGCCTTTTGTCGATGAGCAGTTCTTC. Protein sequence: CSVEVAGGPFVDEQFF.

The V and J genes are TRBV10-3 and TRBJ2-7; 7 bases fit TRBD2. Looked up from germline, CDR1 is ENHRY and CDR2 is SYGVKD. This CDR3 contains 13 residues. The junction had 8 bases not matched to a gene; V was cut back by 8 bases and J by 4 bases. The CDR3 DNA reads TGTGCCATCGTCGCGGGAGAGGGGTACGAGCAGTACTTC. Translated, it gives CAIVAGEGYEQYF.

V and J are TRBV5-3 and TRBJ2-1; possible D gene TRBD2, 5 bases. TRBV5-3 is reported as an ORF; its role is uncertain. The CDR3 covers 13 residues. Trimming stripped 7 bases from V and 3 bases from J, with 11 bases between. The DNA for the CDR3 is TGTGCCAGACAGTTCCGGGACTACAATGAGCAGTTCTTC. This translates into CARQFRDYNEQFF.

The CDR3: CASSPQGNTIYF. The CDR3 bases are TGTGCCAGCAGCCCCCAAGGAAACACCATATATTTT. The genes are TRBV13 and TRBJ1-3; unclear D gene. CDR1 is PRHDT, CDR2 FYEKMQ, per germline (reference sequence). The V end was cut by 5 bases, the J end by 4 bases, with 6 bases between. This CDR3 has 12 amino acids.

V gene TRBV6-5 combines with J gene TRBJ2-1, with 9 nucleotides matching TRBD2. Germline CDR1 reads MNHEY; CDR2 reads SVGAGI. The CDR3 runs 15 residues. The V segment lost 6 bases and the J segment 5 bases; nucleotides outside the gene matches: 8. The CDR3 DNA sequence: TGTGCCAGCAGGGTAGCGGGAGTCGCCGACAATGAGCAGTTCTTC. Protein sequence: CASRVAGVADNEQFF.